Following are 29 T cell receptor beta chains from one sample sequenced in a study of spatial heterogeneity in lung cancer. MiXCR was run by TCRdb on the 5' RACE reads, yielding one entry per CDR3 protein. Found here are roughly 120,000 distinct CDR3 sequences, over 9% of them singletons; the top ten hold around 16%. Time point denoted: blood at routine non-recurrence follow-up after resection. Without sorting, whole RNA was sequenced from tumor, nontumor lung or frozen PBMC. Sequenced here: PBMCs, sampled at follow-up. The source of these receptors is a male donor with early-stage non-small cell lung cancer.

Comment on this clonotype: One junction end does not reproduce the germline sequence, and a read error may be involved. V gene TRBV4-3 combines with J gene TRBJ1-2; TRBD1 matches 7 bases. Germline CDR1 reads LGHNA; CDR2 reads YSLEER. The CDR3 sequence is 16 residues long. The CDR3 region is CASNQVAGGLSGGYTF. The DNA of the CDR3 is TGCGCCAGCAACCAAGTTGCAGGGGGTCTGTCTGGTGGCTACACCTTC.

This clonotype came up a few times. The chain employs TRBV5-1 and TRBJ1-1; D not resolved. Germline V gene lookup returns CDR1 SGHRS and CDR2 YFSETQ. There are 15 residues in the CDR3. The germline V and J ends were trimmed by 4 bases and 4 bases, with 17 bases remaining between them. The CDR3 sequence: CASSPWIARSTEAFF. The CDR3 DNA reads as TGCGCCAGCAGCCCCTGGATCGCTCGGAGCACTGAAGCTTTCTTT.

V is TRBV20-1 and J is TRBJ2-1; perhaps TRBD2 as D (7 bases). Trimming cost V 6 bases and J 0 bases, with 12 bases left between them. From germline, CDR1 is DFQATT and CDR2 SNEGSKA (reference sequence). The CDR3 sequence is 14 residues long. The CDR3: CSATGGRSYNEQFF. The CDR3 DNA sequence: TGCAGTGCGACGGGGGGCCGCTCCTACAATGAGCAGTTCTTC.

This clonotype showed up many times. The V gene is TRBV7-2, the J gene TRBJ2-2; no firm D call. The CDR3 runs 14 residues. Germline loops: CDR1 SGHTA, CDR2 FQGNSA. Trimming shortened V by 4 bases and J by 3 bases, and 9 bases separated the two germline ends. CDR3 loop: CASSSLDYTGELFF. CDR3 coding DNA: TGTGCCAGCAGCTCACTTGACTACACCGGGGAGCTGTTTTTT.

In its sample, this clonotype was seen a few times. This chain connects TRBV9 to TRBJ1-1; 7 bases align to TRBD1. Trimming cost V 4 bases and J 4 bases; bases outside gene matches: 4. From germline, CDR1 is SGDLS and CDR2 YYNGEE. The CDR3 is made up of 13 amino acids. CDR3 DNA: TGTGCCAGCAGCTTTTCAGGGGGCACTGAAGCTTTCTTT. This codes for CASSFSGGTEAFF.

This clonotype showed up just a few times. The chain recombines TRBV3-1 with TRBJ2-3; D is possibly TRBD1 or TRBD2 (5 bases each). CDR1 and CDR2 from the germline V gene are LGHDT and YNNKEL (reference sequence). Trimming pared 1 base from V and 2 bases from J, leaving 13 bases between. The CDR3 extends over 16 amino acids. CDR3 bases: TGTGCCAGCAGCCAAGGAACTGCAGGGACCACAGATACGCAGTATTTT. It codes for CASSQGTAGTTDTQYF.

This clonotype was counted ten times or more. This chain connects TRBV29-1 to TRBJ1-1; TRBD1 aligns across 8 bases. CDR1 and CDR2 (germline): SQVTM, ANQGSEA. The junction had 10 bases not matched to a gene; V was cut back by 3 bases and J by 4 bases. The CDR3 covers 15 residues. This CDR3 is CSVDIGTGPVTEAFF. CDR3 DNA: TGCAGCGTTGACATCGGGACAGGTCCGGTCACTGAAGCTTTCTTT.

This clonotype was seen many times. The V call is TRBV27, the J call TRBJ2-3; D ambiguous. V dropped 1 base and J dropped 4 bases, with 12 bases sitting between them. Germline CDR1 and CDR2: MNHEY and SMNVEV (reference sequence). The CDR3 loop spans 15 amino acids. CDR3 amino acids: CASSLWANAPDTQYF. For the CDR3, the DNA is TGTGCCAGCAGTTTATGGGCTAACGCCCCAGATACGCAGTATTTT.

This clonotype was found a few times. V usage is TRBV7-2 and J usage is TRBJ2-1, with 7 bases identical to TRBD1. V lost 5 bases, J lost 6 bases, and 10 bases stayed unmatched. Germline V gives CDR1 SGHTA, CDR2 FQGNSA. The CDR3 totals 15 residues. The CDR3 sequence is CASSKTGPLFNEQFF. In DNA, the CDR3 is TGTGCCAGCAGCAAGACAGGGCCCCTATTCAATGAGCAGTTCTTC. Drawing the rest from reference TRBV7-2 and TRBJ2-1, the complete variable domain is GAGVSQSPSNKVTEKGKDVELRCDPISGHTALYWYRQSLGQGLEFLIYFQGNSAPDKSGLPSDRFSAERTGGSVSTLTIQRTQQEDSAVYLCASSKTGPLFNEQFFGPGTRLTVL.

This clonotype was seen a few times. The genes are TRBV11-3 and TRBJ2-1, with unresolved D. Germline V lookup: CDR1 SGHNT, CDR2 YENEEA. V gave up 5 bases and J gave up 2 bases, with 16 bases separating them. The CDR3 consists of 16 residues. CDR3 coding DNA: TGTGCCAGCAGCCCCCCAGTCGCAGGACCCTACAATGAGCAGTTCTTC. Amino acids: CASSPPVAGPYNEQFF.

The CDR3 DNA is TGTGCCAGCAGCCAAACGAACGATCAGCCCCAGCATTTT. Protein product: CASSQTNDQPQHF. The chain carries TRBV16 and TRBJ1-5; no clear D. Germline V CDR1 and CDR2: KGHSY, FQNENV. CDR3 length: 13 amino acids. Deletions cut 2 bases from V and 5 bases from J, with 7 bases between.

This clonotype was seen many times. The V call is TRBV20-1, the J call TRBJ1-4, with D unresolved. The germline V gene has CDR1 DFQATT and CDR2 SNEGSKA (reference sequence). The CDR3 is 15 residues long. V shed 0 bases and J shed 4 bases, with 12 bases lying between them. In nucleotides, the CDR3 is TGCAGTGCTAGAGAGAGGACCGTTCATAATGAAAAACTGTTTTTT. Translation gives CSARERTVHNEKLFF.

This clonotype came up a few times. The gene calls are TRBV12-3 or TRBV12-4 and TRBJ1-1; D ambiguous. The germline V and J ends were trimmed by 3 bases and 5 bases, with 4 bases remaining between them. The CDR3 spans 11 residues. CDR3 residues: CASSFVTEAFF. The CDR3 nucleotides are TGTGCCAGCAGTTTTGTTACTGAAGCTTTCTTT.

The V call is TRBV29-1, the J call TRBJ2-3; D unresolved. CDR3 length: 12 amino acids. Trimming shortened V by 6 bases and J by 3 bases, and 10 bases separated the two germline ends. Germline V CDR1 and CDR2: SQVTM, ANQGSEA. The chain's CDR3 is CSVFHLTDTQYF. The CDR3 nucleotides read TGCAGCGTGTTTCACTTGACAGATACGCAGTATTTT.

This clonotype showed up just a few times. The chain uses TRBV5-1 and TRBJ1-2; the D is unclear. Germline V gene lookup returns CDR1 SGHRS and CDR2 YFSETQ. The CDR3 length is 13 residues. The V end was cut by 0 bases, the J end by 4 bases, with 7 bases between. CDR3 sequence reads: CASSLAESYGYTF. The DNA of the CDR3 is TGCGCCAGCAGCTTGGCGGAGTCCTATGGCTACACCTTC.

Many counts were recorded for this clonotype. This chain joins TRBV7-2 and TRBJ2-1; D may be TRBD1 (5 bases). The ends were cut back, 6 bases at V and 1 base at J, with 10 bases in the middle. The germline V gene has CDR1 SGHTA and CDR2 FQGNSA. The CDR3 is made up of 14 amino acids. CDR3 coding DNA: TGTGCCAGCAGTCGCAGGGATTCCTACAATGAGCAGTTCTTC. It codes for CASSRRDSYNEQFF.

In its sample, this clonotype was seen a few times. The rearrangement uses TRBV20-1 and TRBJ1-2, with D possibly TRBD1 on 6 matching bases. This CDR3 spans 13 amino acids. From germline, CDR1 is DFQATT and CDR2 SNEGSKA (reference sequence). Trimming stripped 6 bases from V and 5 bases from J, with 16 bases between. The CDR3 loop is CSAPTQQGYGYTF. The CDR3 nucleotides read TGCAGTGCCCCAACCCAACAGGGTTATGGCTACACCTTC.

This clonotype was seen at least ten times. This chain connects TRBV6-2 or TRBV6-3 to TRBJ2-1, with a possible D match to TRBD2 (5 bases). Deletions cut 5 bases from V and 9 bases from J, with 8 bases between. In germline, CDR1 is MNHEY, CDR2 SVGEGT. The CDR3 totals 11 residues. CDR3 sequence reads: CASSGLVEQFF. CDR3 DNA sequence: TGTGCCAGCAGTGGACTGGTTGAGCAGTTCTTC.

This clonotype has just a few counts. V is TRBV7-6 and J is TRBJ2-7; possibly TRBD2 for D (5 bases). This CDR3 is built from 16 residues. V lost 3 bases and J lost 2, with 17 bases in between. The germline V gene encodes CDR1 SGHVS and CDR2 FNYEAQ. The CDR3: CASSLMKPDCAYEQYF. The CDR3 bases are TGTGCCAGCAGCTTGATGAAGCCGGACTGCGCCTACGAGCAGTACTTC. Together with reference TRBV7-6 and TRBJ2-7, the CDR3 gives the full variable domain: GAGVSQSPRYKVTKRGQDVALRCDPISGHVSLYWYRQALGQGPEFLTYFNYEAQQDKSGLPNDRFSAERPEGSISTLTIQRTEQRDSAMYRCASSLMKPDCAYEQYFGPGTRLTVT.

This clonotype occurred a few times. The genes are TRBV6-2 or TRBV6-3 and TRBJ2-7; D remains ambiguous. CDR1 and CDR2 (germline): MNHEY, SVGEGT. Trimming removed 2 bases from V and 2 bases from J, with 7 bases in between. The CDR3 length is 13 residues. The CDR3 loop reads CASSYRVTYEQYF. DNA of the CDR3: TGTGCCAGCAGTTACAGGGTCACCTACGAGCAGTACTTC.

Comments on this clonotype: The CDR3 does not close with the conserved phenylalanine or tryptophan, likely indicating a read error. The chain is built from TRBV10-3 and TRBJ2-3; 11 bases map to TRBD1. J gave up 3 bases and V 6 bases, and 5 bases lay outside the gene matches. Germline CDR1 is ENHRY and CDR2 is SYGVKD. CDR3 length equals 15 residues. The CDR3 bases are TGTGCCATCAGCCTGGACAGGGGGCATACAGATACGCAGTATTCT. Its protein is CAISLDRGHTDTQYS.

This chain links TRBV10-3 with TRBJ2-7; the D gene is possibly TRBD2 (5 bases). This CDR3 is built from 13 residues. V was shortened by 7 bases and J by 2 bases, with 12 bases between the two germline ends. Per germline, CDR1 ENHRY and CDR2 SYGVKD. CDR3 in amino acids: CAITEGFAYEQYF. In nucleotides, the CDR3 is TGTGCCATCACCGAGGGCTTTGCCTACGAGCAGTACTTC.

This clonotype was counted at least ten times. V usage is TRBV5-1 and J usage is TRBJ2-6, with 7 bases that match TRBD2. The germline V gene encodes CDR1 SGHRS and CDR2 YFSETQ. The CDR3 has 17 amino acids. The V gene end was trimmed by 4 bases and the J gene end by 0 bases; junction bases not matched to a gene: 7. CDR3 DNA: TGCGCCAGCAGCCCCCGCGGGGGAGACTCTGGGGCCAACGTCCTGACTTTC. It yields the protein CASSPRGGDSGANVLTF.

This clonotype was picked up many times. J is TRBJ1-5 and V is TRBV6-5; 7 positions match TRBD1. The CDR3 sequence is 14 residues long. The trim removed 6 bases at V and 5 bases at J, leaving 7 bases unmatched. Germline CDR1 is MNHEY and CDR2 is SVGAGI. In nucleotides, the CDR3 is TGTGCCAGCAGCAAGGGACAGCGCTATCAGCCCCAGCATTTT. Protein: CASSKGQRYQPQHF.

The table lists this clonotype with a few counts. This chain uses TRBV12-3 or TRBV12-4 with TRBJ2-1, with TRBD1 matching over 8 bases. The CDR3 consists of 13 residues. The V gene end was trimmed by 6 bases and the J gene end by 9 bases; junction bases not matched to a gene: 7. CDR3 protein: CASSRGQGGEQFF. CDR3 in DNA: TGTGCCAGCAGCCGCGGACAGGGCGGTGAGCAGTTCTTC.

This clonotype was detected only a few times. The chain has TRBV29-1 and TRBJ2-2; 7 nucleotides line up with TRBD1. Unmatched junction bases numbered 4, after V lost 6 bases and J lost 0 bases. Germline CDR1 reads SQVTM; CDR2 reads ANQGSEA. The CDR3 sequence is 14 residues long. DNA for the CDR3: TGCAGCGTCCCGGGACAGACGAACACCGGGGAGCTGTTTTTT. Its translation is CSVPGQTNTGELFF.

This clonotype has just a few counts. J is TRBJ2-7 and V is TRBV2; a possible D gene is TRBD2 (6 bases). Trimming left V 9 bases short and J 3 bases short, with 18 bases between. The CDR3 has 14 amino acids. Germline CDR1 is SNHLY and CDR2 is FYNNEI. The CDR3 DNA is TGTGCCAGTCGGCGGGACGGGGGAGGCTACGAGCAGTACTTC. This sequence encodes CASRRDGGGYEQYF.

The chain uses TRBV6-2 or TRBV6-3 and TRBJ1-5; the D is unclear. Trimming removed 6 bases from V and 5 bases from J, with 14 bases in between. Germline lookup yields CDR1 MNHEY and CDR2 SVGEGT. CDR3 length equals 14 residues. The CDR3 DNA follows: TGTGCCAGCAGCCCCCGGTGGGCAGATCAGCCCCAGCATTTT. As protein: CASSPRWADQPQHF.

This rearrangement joins TRBV5-1 to TRBJ2-5; D is ambiguous. The CDR3 is 13 residues long. Trimming removed 3 bases from V and 4 bases from J, with 10 bases in between. The V gene's germline CDR1 is SGHRS and CDR2 YFSETQ. CDR3 residues: CASSWTSPETQYF. The CDR3, as DNA: TGCGCCAGCAGCTGGACGAGCCCAGAGACCCAGTACTTC. Filled out from reference TRBV5-1 and TRBJ2-5, the complete variable domain reads KAGVTQTPRYLIKTRGQQVTLSCSPISGHRSVSWYQQTPGQGLQFLFEYFSETQRNKGNFPGRFSGRQFSNSRSEMNVSTLELGDSALYLCASSWTSPETQYFGPGTRLLVL.